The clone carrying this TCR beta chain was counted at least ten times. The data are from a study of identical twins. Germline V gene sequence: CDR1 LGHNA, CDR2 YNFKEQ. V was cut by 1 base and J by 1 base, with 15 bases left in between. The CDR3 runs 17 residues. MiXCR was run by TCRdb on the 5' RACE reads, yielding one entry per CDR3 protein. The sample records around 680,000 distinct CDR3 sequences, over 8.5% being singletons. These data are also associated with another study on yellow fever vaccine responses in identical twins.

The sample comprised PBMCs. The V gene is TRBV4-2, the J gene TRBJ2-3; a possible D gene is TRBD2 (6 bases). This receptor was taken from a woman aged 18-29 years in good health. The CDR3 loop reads CASSQARRGEGTDTQYF. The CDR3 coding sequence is TGTGCCAGCAGCCAAGCTCGTCGCGGGGAAGGCACAGATACGCAGTATTTT.